This T cell receptor (beta chain) was sequenced during a study of cytomegalovirus exposure and HLA in healthy donors. A word on this clone: Its antigen is as yet unknown. Other nucleotide sequences from this sample produce the same CDR3.

PCR involved 60 Vbeta and 13 Jbeta primers. Sequenced by immunoSEQ multiplex PCR; TCRdb stores in-frame clones only, minus some. The table has 150,000 to 200,000 clones, over 70% seen once. Germline assignment: CDR1 LGHNT and CDR2 FRNRAP. V gave up 5 bases and J gave up 6 bases; unmatched junction bases: 9. This CDR3 contains 14 residues. Study-level findings and limits: It was only CMV serostatus that was available as immune exposure information. TCR beta V- and J-gene trimming, according to a later analysis, was linked to a missense DCLRE1C variant.

This TCR was recovered from a male donor in good health and CMV-seropositive. The sample comprised PBMCs. The rearrangement links TRBV12-5 to TRBJ2-7; 8 nucleotides match TRBD1. CDR3 in DNA: TGTGCTAGTGGTCCGGACAGGGAGTTAGGCGAGCAGTACTTC. The encoded protein is CASGPDRELGEQYF. Full variable domain (remainder filled in from reference TRBV12-5 and TRBJ2-7): DARVTQTPRHKVTEMGQEVTMRCQPILGHNTVFWYRQTMMQGLELLAYFRNRAPLDDSGMPKDRFSAEMPDATLATLKIQPSEPRDSAVYFCASGPDRELGEQYFGPGTRLTVT.